This T cell receptor beta chain is from a study of shared clonotypes between healthy human individuals. Study-wide results and limits: Estimated clonotype richness was generally higher in naive than memory subsets.

It was into CD45RA+ naive and CD45RA-negative memory subsets that the CD4+ cells were split. This clone was detected only once. Its antigen is not known. V shed 6 bases and J 7 bases; nucleotides not matched to a gene: 6. Germline V gene lookup returns CDR1 MNHEY and CDR2 SVGAGI. The CDR3 extends over 14 amino acids. Splitting of each subset's genomic DNA was done evenly across several immunoSEQ plates. Original methodology: ImmunoSEQ supplied junction-only sequences lacking quality scores, so filtering was different. This table comes from immunoSEQ multiplex PCR, and its TCRdb copy is limited to in-frame clones, with some not included. D and trimming were read from the DNA, whereas the V and J calls and clone size are those reported in that table. This repertoire shows about 980,000 clones, 70% to 85% found once; its top ten account for approximately 1.5%.

Sequencing was done on a sample of memory CD4+ T cells sorted from blood. Subset here: CD45RA-negative fraction. The receptor's source is a man younger than 35 in good health. The chain carries TRBV6-5 and TRBJ2-5; 12 positions agree with TRBD1. CDR3 coding DNA: TGTGCCAGCAGAGCGCCGGGACAGGGGGCGACCCAGTACTTC. Its protein product is CASRAPGQGATQYF.